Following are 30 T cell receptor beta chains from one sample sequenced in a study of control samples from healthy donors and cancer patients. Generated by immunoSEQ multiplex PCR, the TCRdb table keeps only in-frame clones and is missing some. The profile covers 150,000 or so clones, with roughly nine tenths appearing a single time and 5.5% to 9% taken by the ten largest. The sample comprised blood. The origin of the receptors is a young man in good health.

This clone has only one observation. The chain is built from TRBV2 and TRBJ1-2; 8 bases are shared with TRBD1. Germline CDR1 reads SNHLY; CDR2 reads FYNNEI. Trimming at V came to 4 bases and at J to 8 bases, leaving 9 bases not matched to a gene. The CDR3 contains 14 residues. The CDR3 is CASSVGDRNGGYTF. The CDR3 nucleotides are TGTGCCAGCAGTGTTGGGGACAGGAATGGGGGCTACACCTTC.

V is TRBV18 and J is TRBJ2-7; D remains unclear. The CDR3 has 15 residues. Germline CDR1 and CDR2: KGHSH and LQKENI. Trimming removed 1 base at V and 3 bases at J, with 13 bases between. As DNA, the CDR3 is TGTGCCAGCTCACCACGTCCGGGTCCCGGCTACGAGCAGTACTTC. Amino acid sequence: CASSPRPGPGYEQYF.

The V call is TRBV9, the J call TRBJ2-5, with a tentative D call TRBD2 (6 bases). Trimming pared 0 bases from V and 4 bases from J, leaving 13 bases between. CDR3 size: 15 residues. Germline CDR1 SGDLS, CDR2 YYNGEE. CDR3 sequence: CASSVDLGGRETQYF. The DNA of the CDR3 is TGTGCCAGCAGCGTAGATCTGGGGGGACGAGAGACCCAGTACTTC.

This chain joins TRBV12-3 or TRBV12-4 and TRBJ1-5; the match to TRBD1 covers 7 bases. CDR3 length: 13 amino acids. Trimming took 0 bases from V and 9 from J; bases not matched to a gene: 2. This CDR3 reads CASSLAHRGPQHF. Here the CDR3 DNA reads TGTGCCAGCAGTTTAGCGCACAGGGGGCCCCAGCATTTT.

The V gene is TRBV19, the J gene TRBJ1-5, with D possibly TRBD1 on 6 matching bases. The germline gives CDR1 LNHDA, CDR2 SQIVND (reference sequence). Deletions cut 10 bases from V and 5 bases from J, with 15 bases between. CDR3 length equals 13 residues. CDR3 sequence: CATLDRPDQPQHF. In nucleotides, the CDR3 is TGTGCCACCCTGGACAGACCGGATCAGCCCCAGCATTTT.

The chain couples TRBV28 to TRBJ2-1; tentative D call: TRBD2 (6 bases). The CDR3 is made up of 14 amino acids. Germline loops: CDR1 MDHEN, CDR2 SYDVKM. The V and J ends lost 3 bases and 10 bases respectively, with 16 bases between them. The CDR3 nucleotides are TGTGCCAGCAGTTTGGCAGCGGGCCCCGGGGAGCAGTTCTTC. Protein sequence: CASSLAAGPGEQFF.

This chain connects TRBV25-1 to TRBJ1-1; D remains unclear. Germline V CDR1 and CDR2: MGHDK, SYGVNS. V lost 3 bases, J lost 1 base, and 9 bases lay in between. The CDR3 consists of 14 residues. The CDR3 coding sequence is TGTGCCAGCAGTGACTTTAGGGAGAACACTGAAGCTTTCTTT. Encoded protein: CASSDFRENTEAFF.

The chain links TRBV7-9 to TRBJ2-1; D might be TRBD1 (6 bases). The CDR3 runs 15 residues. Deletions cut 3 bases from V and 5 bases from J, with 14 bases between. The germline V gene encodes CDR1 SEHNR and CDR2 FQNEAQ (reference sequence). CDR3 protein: CASSLRDRRNNEQFF. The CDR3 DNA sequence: TGTGCCAGCAGCTTGCGAGACAGGAGAAACAATGAGCAGTTCTTC.

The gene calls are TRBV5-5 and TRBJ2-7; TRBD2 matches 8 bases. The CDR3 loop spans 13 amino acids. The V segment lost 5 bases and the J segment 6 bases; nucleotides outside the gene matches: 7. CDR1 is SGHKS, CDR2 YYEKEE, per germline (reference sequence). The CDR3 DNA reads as TGTGCCAGCAGGCCCGGGGGGGGCTCCGAGCAGTACTTC. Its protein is CASRPGGGSEQYF.

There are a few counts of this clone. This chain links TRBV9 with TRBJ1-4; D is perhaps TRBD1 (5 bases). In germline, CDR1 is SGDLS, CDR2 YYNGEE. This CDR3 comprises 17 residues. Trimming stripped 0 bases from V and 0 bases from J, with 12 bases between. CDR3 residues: CASSVAAGLPTNEKLFF. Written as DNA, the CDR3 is TGTGCCAGCAGCGTAGCGGCAGGGCTTCCAACTAATGAAAAACTGTTTTTT.

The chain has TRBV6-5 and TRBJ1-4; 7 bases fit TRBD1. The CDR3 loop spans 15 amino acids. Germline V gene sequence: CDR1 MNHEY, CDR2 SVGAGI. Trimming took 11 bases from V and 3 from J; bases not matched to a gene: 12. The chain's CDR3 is CAAERGLWANEKLFF. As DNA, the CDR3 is TGTGCCGCAGAGAGGGGGCTATGGGCTAATGAAAAACTGTTTTTT.

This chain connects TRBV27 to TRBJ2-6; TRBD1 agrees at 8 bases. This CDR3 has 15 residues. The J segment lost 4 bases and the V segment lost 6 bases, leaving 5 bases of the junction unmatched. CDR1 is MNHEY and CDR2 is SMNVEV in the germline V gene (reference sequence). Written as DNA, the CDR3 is TGTGCCAGCAGCAAAACAGGGGGAGGGGCCAACGTCCTGACTTTC. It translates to CASSKTGGGANVLTF.

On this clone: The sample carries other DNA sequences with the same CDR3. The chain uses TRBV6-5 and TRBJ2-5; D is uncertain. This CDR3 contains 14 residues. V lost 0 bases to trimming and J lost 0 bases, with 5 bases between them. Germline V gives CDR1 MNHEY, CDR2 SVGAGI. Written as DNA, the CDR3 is TGTGCCAGCAGTTACTCGGGCTACCAAGAGACCCAGTACTTC. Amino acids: CASSYSGYQETQYF.

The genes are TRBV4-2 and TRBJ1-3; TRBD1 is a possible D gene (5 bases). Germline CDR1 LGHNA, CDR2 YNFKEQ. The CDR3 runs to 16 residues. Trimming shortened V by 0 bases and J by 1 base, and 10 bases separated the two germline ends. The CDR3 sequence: CASSQEAGRSGNTIYF. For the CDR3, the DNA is TGTGCCAGCAGCCAAGAGGCGGGGCGGTCTGGAAACACCATATATTTT.

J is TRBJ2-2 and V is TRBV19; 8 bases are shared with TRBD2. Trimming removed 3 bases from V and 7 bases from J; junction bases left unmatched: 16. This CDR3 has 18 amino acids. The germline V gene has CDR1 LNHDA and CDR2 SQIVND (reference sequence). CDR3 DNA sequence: TGTGCCAGTAGTATCCTGCCCGAACCGGGACTAGTAAACGGGGAGCTGTTTTTT. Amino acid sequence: CASSILPEPGLVNGELFF.

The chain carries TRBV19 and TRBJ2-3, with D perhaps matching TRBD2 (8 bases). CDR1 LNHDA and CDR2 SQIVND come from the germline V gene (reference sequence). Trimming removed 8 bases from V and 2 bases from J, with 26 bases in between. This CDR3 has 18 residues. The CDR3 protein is CASLNPGGAGALTDTQYF. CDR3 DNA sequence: TGTGCCAGTCTCAACCCAGGGGGAGCGGGGGCCCTCACAGATACGCAGTATTTT.

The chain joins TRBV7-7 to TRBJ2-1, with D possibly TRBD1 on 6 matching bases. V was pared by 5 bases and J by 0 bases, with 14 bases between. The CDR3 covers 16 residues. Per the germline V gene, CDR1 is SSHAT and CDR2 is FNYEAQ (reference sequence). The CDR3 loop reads CASSPGRGISYNEQFF. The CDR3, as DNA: TGTGCCAGCAGCCCGGGCAGGGGTATCTCCTACAATGAGCAGTTCTTC.

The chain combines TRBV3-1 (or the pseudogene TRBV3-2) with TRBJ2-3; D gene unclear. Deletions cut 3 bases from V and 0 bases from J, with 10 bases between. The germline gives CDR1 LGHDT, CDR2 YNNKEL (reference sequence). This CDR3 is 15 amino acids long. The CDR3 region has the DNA TGTGCCAGCAGCCAGTCACCGAGGAGCACAGATACGCAGTATTTT. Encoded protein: CASSQSPRSTDTQYF.

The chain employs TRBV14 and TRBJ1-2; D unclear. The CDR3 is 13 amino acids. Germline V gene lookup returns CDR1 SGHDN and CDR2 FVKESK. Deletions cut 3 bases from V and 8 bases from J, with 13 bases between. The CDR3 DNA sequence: TGTGCCAGCAGCCACGTTCGGGAGGGCGGCTACACCTTC. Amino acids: CASSHVREGGYTF.

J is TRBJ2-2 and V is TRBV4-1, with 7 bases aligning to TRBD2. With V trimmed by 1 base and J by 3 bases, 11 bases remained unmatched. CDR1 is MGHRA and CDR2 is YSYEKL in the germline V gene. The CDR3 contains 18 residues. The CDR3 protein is CASSQGLAVPNYTGELFF. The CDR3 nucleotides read TGCGCCAGCAGCCAAGGCCTAGCGGTCCCTAATTACACCGGGGAGCTGTTTTTT.

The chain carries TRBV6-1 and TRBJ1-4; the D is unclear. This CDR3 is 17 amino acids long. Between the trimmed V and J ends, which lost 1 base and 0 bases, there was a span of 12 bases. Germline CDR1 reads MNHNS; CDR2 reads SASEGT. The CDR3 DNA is TGTGCCAGCAGTGAAGGGGAAGGCCCTGCAACTAATGAAAAACTGTTTTTT. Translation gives CASSEGEGPATNEKLFF.

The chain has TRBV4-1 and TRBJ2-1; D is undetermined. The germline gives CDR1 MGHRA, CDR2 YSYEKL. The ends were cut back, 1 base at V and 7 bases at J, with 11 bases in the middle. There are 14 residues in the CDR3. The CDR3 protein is CASSQGAEGNEQFF. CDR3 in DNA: TGCGCCAGCAGCCAAGGGGCAGAAGGAAATGAGCAGTTCTTC.

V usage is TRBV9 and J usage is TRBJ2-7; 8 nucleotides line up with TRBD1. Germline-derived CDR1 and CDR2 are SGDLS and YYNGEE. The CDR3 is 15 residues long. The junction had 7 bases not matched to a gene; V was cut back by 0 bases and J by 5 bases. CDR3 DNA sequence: TGTGCCAGCAGCGTAGGGGCAGGGGGCGCGGACGAGCAGTACTTC. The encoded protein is CASSVGAGGADEQYF. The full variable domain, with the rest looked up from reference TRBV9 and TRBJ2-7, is DSGVTQTPKHLITATGQRVTLRCSPRSGDLSVYWYQQSLDQGLQFLIQYYNGEERAKGNILERFSAQQFPDLHSELNLSSLELGDSALYFCASSVGAGGADEQYFGPGTRLTVT.

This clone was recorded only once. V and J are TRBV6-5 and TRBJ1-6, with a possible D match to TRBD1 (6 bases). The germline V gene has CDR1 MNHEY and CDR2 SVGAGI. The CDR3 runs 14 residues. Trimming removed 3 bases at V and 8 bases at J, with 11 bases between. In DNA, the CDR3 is TGTGCCAGCAGTTATTCAGGGGCCTATTCACCCCTCCACTTT. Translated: CASSYSGAYSPLHF.

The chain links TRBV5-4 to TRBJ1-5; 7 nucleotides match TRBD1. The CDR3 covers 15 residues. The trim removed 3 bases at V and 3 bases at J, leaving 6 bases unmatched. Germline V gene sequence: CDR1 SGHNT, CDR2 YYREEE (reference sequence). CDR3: CASSWGTDLNQPQHF. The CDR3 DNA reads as TGTGCCAGCAGCTGGGGGACAGACCTCAATCAGCCCCAGCATTTT. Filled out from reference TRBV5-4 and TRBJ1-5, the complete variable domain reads ETGVTQSPTHLIKTRGQQVTLRCSSQSGHNTVSWYQQALGQGPQFIFQYYREEENGRGNFPPRFSGLQFPNYSSELNVNALELDDSALYLCASSWGTDLNQPQHFGDGTRLSIL.

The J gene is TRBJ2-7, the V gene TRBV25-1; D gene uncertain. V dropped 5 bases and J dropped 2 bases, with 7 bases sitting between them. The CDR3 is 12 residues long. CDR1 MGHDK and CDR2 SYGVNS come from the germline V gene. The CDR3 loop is CASSPVTYEQYF. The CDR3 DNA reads TGTGCCAGCAGTCCAGTTACCTACGAGCAGTACTTC.

The CDR3, as DNA: TGTGCCTGGAGTGTTGAGCGGGGGGGCCGGGCCGGGGAGCTGTTTTTT. Its protein is CAWSVERGGRAGELFF. The V call is TRBV30, the J call TRBJ2-2, with 10 bases aligning to TRBD2. Trimming at V came to 0 bases and at J to 6 bases, leaving 7 bases not matched to a gene. This CDR3 has 16 amino acids. Looked up from germline, CDR1 is GTSNPN and CDR2 is SVGIG (reference sequence).

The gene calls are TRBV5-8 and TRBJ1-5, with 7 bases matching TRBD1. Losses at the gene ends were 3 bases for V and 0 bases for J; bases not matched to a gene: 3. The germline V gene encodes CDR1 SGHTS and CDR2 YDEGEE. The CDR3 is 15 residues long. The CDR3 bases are TGTGCCAGCAGCTGGGACAGCTATAGCAATCAGCCCCAGCATTTT. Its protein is CASSWDSYSNQPQHF. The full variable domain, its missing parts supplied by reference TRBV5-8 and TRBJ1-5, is EAGVTQSPTHLIKTRGQQATLRCSPISGHTSVYWYQQALGLGLQFLLWYDEGEERNRGNFPPRFSGRQFPNYSSELNVNALELEDSALYLCASSWDSYSNQPQHFGDGTRLSIL.

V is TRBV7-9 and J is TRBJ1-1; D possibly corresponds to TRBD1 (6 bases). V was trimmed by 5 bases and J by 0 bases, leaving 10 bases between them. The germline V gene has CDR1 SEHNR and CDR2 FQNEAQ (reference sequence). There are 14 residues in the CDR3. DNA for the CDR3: TGTGCCAGCAGCCATGGACAGATGAACACTGAAGCTTTCTTT. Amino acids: CASSHGQMNTEAFF.

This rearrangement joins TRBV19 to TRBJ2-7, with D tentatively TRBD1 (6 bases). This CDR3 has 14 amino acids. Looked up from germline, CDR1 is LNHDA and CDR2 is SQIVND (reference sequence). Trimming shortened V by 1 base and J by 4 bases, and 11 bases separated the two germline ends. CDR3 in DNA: TGTGCCAGTAGTATAGCCGGGACAAGATACGAGCAGTACTTC. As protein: CASSIAGTRYEQYF. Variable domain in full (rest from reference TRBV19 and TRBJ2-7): DGGITQSPKYLFRKEGQNVTLSCEQNLNHDAMYWYRQDPGQGLRLIYYSQIVNDFQKGDIAEGYSVSREKKESFPLTVTSAQKNPTAFYLCASSIAGTRYEQYFGPGTRLTVT.